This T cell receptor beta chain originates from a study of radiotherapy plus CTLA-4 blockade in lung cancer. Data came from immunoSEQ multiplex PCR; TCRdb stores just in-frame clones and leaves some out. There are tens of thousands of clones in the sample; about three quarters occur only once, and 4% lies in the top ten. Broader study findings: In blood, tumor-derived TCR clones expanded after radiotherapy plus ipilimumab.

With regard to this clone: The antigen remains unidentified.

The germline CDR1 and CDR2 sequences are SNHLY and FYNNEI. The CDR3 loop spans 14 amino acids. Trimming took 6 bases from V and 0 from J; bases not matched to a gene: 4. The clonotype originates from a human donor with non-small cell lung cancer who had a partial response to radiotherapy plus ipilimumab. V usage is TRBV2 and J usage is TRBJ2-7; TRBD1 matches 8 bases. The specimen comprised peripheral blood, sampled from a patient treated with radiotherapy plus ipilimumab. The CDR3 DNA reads TGTGCCAGCAGACGGGACAGGACCTCCTACGAGCAGTACTTC. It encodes CASRRDRTSYEQYF.